This T cell receptor beta chain was recovered during a study of CD8 T cells in ankylosing spondylitis. With regard to this clonotype: Its specificity is unknown.

Regarding the study as a whole: Existing reports had already noted some motif variants in reactive arthritis synovial fluid and blood. A motif of 7 to 9 highly homologous TCR beta variants was seen as apparently characteristic of ankylosing spondylitis blood. Researchers report that disease-linked clones proved CD8+ and relatively rare in peripheral blood.

With 7 bases removed from V and 3 bases from J, the gap between germline ends came to 12 bases. Germline values: CDR1 MNHNS, CDR2 SASEGT. This CDR3 spans 13 amino acids. Quantitative 5'-RACE with molecular barcodes generated TCR beta libraries. TCRdb fed the 5' RACE reads into MiXCR, producing one record per CDR3 protein. The sample carries 390,000 or so distinct CDR3 sequences, 20% to 25% recorded once. Sequences were obtained from blood, either unsorted or a sorted T cell fraction (not recorded which). The gene calls are TRBV6-1 and TRBJ1-1, with no clear D. The TCR was taken from a male donor with ankylosing spondylitis. CDR3 sequence: CASTPDWYTEAFF. The CDR3 DNA reads TGTGCCAGCACTCCGGACTGGTACACTGAAGCTTTCTTT.